The 17 T cell receptor beta chains below come from one sample, sequenced in a study of OX40 agonist ivuxolimab in advanced cancers. Only in-frame clones appear in the TCRdb table, and some are missing; sequencing was by immunoSEQ multiplex PCR. Of about 34,000 clones in the sample, roughly 80% are singletons; the top ten hold about 2.5%. Material: CD4+ or CD8+ T cells sorted from blood, obtained in a trial of the OX40 agonist ivuxolimab. The receptors here all came from an adult with an advanced solid tumor such as melanoma, head and neck, liver or kidney cancer.

The chain links TRBV7-8 to TRBJ2-7; D gene unclear. Germline V gene data show CDR1 as SGHVS and CDR2 as FQNEAQ. This CDR3 spans 13 amino acids. Trimming took 5 bases from V and 3 from J, leaving 11 bases between them. The CDR3 bases are TGTGCCAGCAGCCCAGGCGGCGGCTACGAGCAGTACTTC. Encoded protein: CASSPGGGYEQYF.

The chain has TRBV5-4 and TRBJ2-3, with D possibly being TRBD1 (6 bases). Germline CDR1 and CDR2: SGHNT and YYREEE (reference sequence). The CDR3 runs to 15 residues. V was cut by 3 bases and J by 3 bases, with 14 bases left in between. The CDR3: CASSSRDKLTDTQYF. The CDR3 DNA reads as TGTGCCAGCAGCTCTCGGGACAAACTTACAGATACGCAGTATTTT.

V and J are TRBV27 and TRBJ2-3; possibly TRBD2 for D (5 bases). The germline V gene encodes CDR1 MNHEY and CDR2 SMNVEV (reference sequence). V was shortened by 3 bases and J by 6 bases, with 31 bases between the two germline ends. CDR3 length equals 20 residues. CDR3 residues: CASSFRDILGAGPRGDTQYF. In DNA, the CDR3 is TGTGCCAGCAGTTTCCGGGATATACTGGGCGCCGGGCCCCGAGGGGATACGCAGTATTTT.

In its sample, this clone was seen a few times. The V gene is TRBV5-1, the J gene TRBJ1-6; D gene ambiguous. CDR3 length: 15 residues. Germline assignment: CDR1 SGHRS and CDR2 YFSETQ. V was trimmed by 0 bases and J by 9 bases, leaving 13 bases between them. DNA for the CDR3: TGCGCCAGCAGCTTGGCCTCCCAGCCCGGTTCACCCCTCCACTTT. Amino acid sequence: CASSLASQPGSPLHF.

This rearrangement joins TRBV25-1 to TRBJ1-1; 7 bases are shared with TRBD1. V gave up 5 bases and J gave up 5 bases; unmatched junction bases: 11. The germline gives CDR1 MGHDK, CDR2 SYGVNS. CDR3 length: 15 residues. In DNA, the CDR3 is TGTGCCAGCAGTTCCCTGGACAGGCTCGGGACTGAAGCTTTCTTT. Protein: CASSSLDRLGTEAFF.

The chain recombines TRBV7-9 with TRBJ2-5; the D is unclear. Germline V gives CDR1 SEHNR, CDR2 FQNEAQ (reference sequence). The V and J ends lost 5 bases and 1 base respectively, with 11 bases between them. CDR3 size: 14 residues. CDR3 residues: CASSPGRSQETQYF. The CDR3 region has the DNA TGTGCCAGCAGCCCCGGACGGAGCCAAGAGACCCAGTACTTC. The variable domain in full, with the rest retrieved from reference TRBV7-9 and TRBJ2-5, is DTGVSQNPRHKITKRGQNVTFRCDPISEHNRLYWYRQTLGQGPEFLTYFQNEAQLEKSRLLSDRFSAERPKGSFSTLEIQRTEQGDSAMYLCASSPGRSQETQYFGPGTRLLVL.

This clone was seen a single time. This sequence joins TRBV19 and TRBJ1-5; no reliable D call. CDR3 length: 15 amino acids. Trimming took 7 bases from V and 4 from J, leaving 17 bases between them. Germline CDR1 reads LNHDA; CDR2 reads SQIVND (reference sequence). The CDR3 region has the DNA TGTGCCAGTACCAGAAACGGGGTAGAAAATCAGCCCCAGCATTTT. It yields the protein CASTRNGVENQPQHF.

The chain uses TRBV20-1 and TRBJ2-7, with 8 bases matching TRBD2. J was trimmed by 11 bases and V by 6 bases; bases with no gene match: 6. In germline, CDR1 is DFQATT, CDR2 SNEGSKA (reference sequence). CDR3 length: 10 residues. The CDR3 coding sequence is TGCAGTGCAACGGGGGGGAAGGAGTACTTC. Translation: CSATGGKEYF.

J is TRBJ2-3 and V is TRBV9; D not resolved. V gave up 0 bases and J gave up 2 bases, with 7 bases separating them. CDR3 size: 14 residues. CDR1 and CDR2 (germline): SGDLS, YYNGEE. The CDR3 nucleotides are TGTGCCAGCAGCGTAGTAAGCAACACAGATACGCAGTATTTT. Protein product: CASSVVSNTDTQYF.

This chain uses TRBV6-6 with TRBJ1-2; weak D call: TRBD1 (5 bases). The CDR3 extends over 13 amino acids. The V gene lost 4 bases and the J gene lost 4 bases, with 10 bases spanning the gap. Germline assignment: CDR1 MNHNY and CDR2 SVGAGI (reference sequence). This CDR3 is CASSSSGTYGYTF. The CDR3 DNA is TGTGCCAGCAGTTCGTCAGGGACCTATGGCTACACCTTC.

The chain uses TRBV6-5 and TRBJ1-2, with D possibly being TRBD1 (5 bases). The germline gives CDR1 MNHEY, CDR2 SVGAGI. The CDR3 contains 13 residues. V lost 3 bases, J lost 7 bases, and 12 bases lay in between. The CDR3 DNA sequence: TGTGCCAGCAGTTATGGGGGGTTTAGTGGCTACACCTTC. Protein: CASSYGGFSGYTF.

The chain carries TRBV5-1 and TRBJ2-2; D may correspond to TRBD1 or TRBD2 (5 bases each). V shed 7 bases and J shed 5 bases, with 21 bases lying between them. From germline, CDR1 is SGHRS and CDR2 YFSETQ. The CDR3 contains 16 residues. The CDR3: CASGTNTQGRTGELFF. In DNA form, the CDR3 reads TGCGCCAGCGGGACCAACACGCAGGGACGTACCGGGGAGCTGTTTTTT.

The chain joins TRBV11-3 to TRBJ2-5; weak D call: TRBD1 (6 bases). V lost 1 base and J lost 7, with 13 bases in between. This CDR3 is built from 14 residues. Germline V lookup: CDR1 SGHNT, CDR2 YENEEA. CDR3: CASSLGGPERTQYF. The CDR3 DNA follows: TGTGCCAGCAGCTTAGGGGGGCCGGAACGGACCCAGTACTTC.

The rearrangement links TRBV18 to TRBJ2-7; the match to TRBD1 covers 12 bases. CDR1 KGHSH and CDR2 LQKENI come from the germline V gene. J gave up 2 bases and V 8 bases, and 4 bases lay outside the gene matches. The CDR3 has 14 amino acids. This chain's CDR3 is CASQGTGGPYEQYF. For the CDR3, the DNA is TGTGCCAGCCAAGGGACAGGGGGCCCCTACGAGCAGTACTTC.

This clone appeared a few times. The rearrangement uses TRBV27 and TRBJ2-1; D is possibly TRBD2 (6 bases). The CDR3 runs to 13 residues. Germline CDR1 reads MNHEY; CDR2 reads SMNVEV (reference sequence). Deletions cut 4 bases from V and 14 bases from J, with 18 bases between. The CDR3 spells CASSSPHEAGKFF. As DNA, the CDR3 is TGTGCCAGCAGTTCCCCCCATGAGGCGGGGAAGTTCTTC.

The chain joins TRBV4-3 to TRBJ1-2, with D uncertain. Germline V gene sequence: CDR1 LGHNA, CDR2 YSLEER. With 5 bases removed from V and 0 bases from J, the gap between germline ends came to 13 bases. The length of the CDR3 is 15 residues. CDR3 sequence reads: CASSTRVDANYGYTF. CDR3 coding DNA: TGCGCCAGCAGCACACGCGTTGATGCTAACTATGGCTACACCTTC.

The chain has TRBV27 and TRBJ2-7; tentative D call: TRBD2 (7 bases). The CDR3 spans 17 residues. Trimming left V 5 bases short and J 0 bases short, with 20 bases between. The germline CDR1 and CDR2 sequences are MNHEY and SMNVEV (reference sequence). The CDR3 reads CASSGGAGGQFSYEQYF. The CDR3, as DNA: TGTGCCAGCAGTGGGGGGGCGGGCGGGCAATTCTCCTACGAGCAGTACTTC.